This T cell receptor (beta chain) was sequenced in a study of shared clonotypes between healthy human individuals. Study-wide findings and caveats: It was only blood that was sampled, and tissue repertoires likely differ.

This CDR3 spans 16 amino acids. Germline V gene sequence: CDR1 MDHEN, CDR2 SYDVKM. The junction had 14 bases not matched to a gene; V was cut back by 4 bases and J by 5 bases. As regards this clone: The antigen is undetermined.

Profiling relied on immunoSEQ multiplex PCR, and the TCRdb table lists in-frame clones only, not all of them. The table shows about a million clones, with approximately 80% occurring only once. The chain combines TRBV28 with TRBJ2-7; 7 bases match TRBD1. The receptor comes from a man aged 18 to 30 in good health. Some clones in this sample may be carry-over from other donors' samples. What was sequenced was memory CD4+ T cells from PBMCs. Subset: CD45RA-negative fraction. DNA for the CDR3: TGTGCCAGCAGTTCGCCCTACAGGGGAATAGGCCACGAGCAGTACTTC. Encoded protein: CASSSPYRGIGHEQYF.